The table lists the clone carrying this T cell receptor (beta chain) with a count of one. Its antigen is undetermined. PCR employed 60 Vbeta and 13 Jbeta primers. Original data processing: There were tens of millions of unique TCR beta chains by a later count, and approximately 10 million of them were shared. This table comes from immunoSEQ multiplex PCR, and its TCRdb copy is limited to in-frame clones, with some not included. V and J calls plus clone size are reproduced from that table; the DNA served to infer D and trimming. This sample yields 95,000 or so clones, of which about three quarters are seen a single time; roughly 16% belongs to the top ten. The donors comprised healthy bone marrow donors. J gave up 5 bases and V 0 bases, and 6 bases lay outside the gene matches. The germline gives CDR1 SGDLS, CDR2 YYNGEE. The CDR3 is 17 amino acids. The entry originates in a study of cytomegalovirus exposure and HLA in healthy donors.

Findings and caveats of the study: The study dropped some indistinguishable V segments, TRBV6-2 and TRBV6-3 among them. Earlier findings revealed that most TCR beta V segments proved productive either about 87% or about 30% of the time.

The chain employs TRBV9 and TRBJ2-2, with 11 nucleotides matching TRBD2. The sequenced sample was PBMCs. This TCR derives from a woman in her forties or fifties in good health and CMV-seropositive. The CDR3, as DNA: TGTGCCAGCAGCGTAGCACTAGCGGGAGATTTAACCGGGGAGCTGTTTTTT. As protein: CASSVALAGDLTGELFF.